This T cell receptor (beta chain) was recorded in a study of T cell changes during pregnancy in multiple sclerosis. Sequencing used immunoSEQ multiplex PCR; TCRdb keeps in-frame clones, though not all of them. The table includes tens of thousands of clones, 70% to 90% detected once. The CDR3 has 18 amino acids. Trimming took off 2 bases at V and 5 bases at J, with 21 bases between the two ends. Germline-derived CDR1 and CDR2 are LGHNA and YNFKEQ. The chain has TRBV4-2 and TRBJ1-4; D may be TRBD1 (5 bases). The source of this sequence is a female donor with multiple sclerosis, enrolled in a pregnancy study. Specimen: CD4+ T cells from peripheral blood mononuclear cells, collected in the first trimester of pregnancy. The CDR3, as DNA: TGTGCCAGCAGCCAATCGACAGCCCCAGGGAATTTGAATGAAAAACTGTTTTTT. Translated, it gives CASSQSTAPGNLNEKLFF.